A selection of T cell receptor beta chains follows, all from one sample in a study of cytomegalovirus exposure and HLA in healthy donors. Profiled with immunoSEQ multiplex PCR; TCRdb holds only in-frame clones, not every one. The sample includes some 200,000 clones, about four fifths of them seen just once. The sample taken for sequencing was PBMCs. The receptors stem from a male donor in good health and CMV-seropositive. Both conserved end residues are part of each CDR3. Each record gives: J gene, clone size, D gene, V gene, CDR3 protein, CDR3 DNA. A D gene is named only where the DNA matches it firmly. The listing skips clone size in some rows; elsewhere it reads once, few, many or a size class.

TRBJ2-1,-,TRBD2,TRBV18,CASSPSEILAWNNEQFF,TGTGCCAGCTCACCCTCAGAGATACTAGCGTGGAATAATGAGCAGTTCTTC
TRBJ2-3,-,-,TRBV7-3,CASSLLGGDTQYF,TGTGCCAGCAGCTTACTAGGTGGAGATACGCAGTATTTT
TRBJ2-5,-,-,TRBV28,CASSFPGNQETQYF,TGTGCCAGCAGTTTCCCGGGGAACCAAGAGACCCAGTACTTC
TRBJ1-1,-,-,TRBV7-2,CASSPGPVRHTEAFF,TGTGCCAGCAGCCCGGGTCCCGTCCGGCACACTGAAGCTTTCTTT
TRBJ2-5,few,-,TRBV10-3,CAISEPQETQYF,TGTGCCATCAGTGAGCCACAAGAGACCCAGTACTTC
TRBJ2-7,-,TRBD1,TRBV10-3,CAISHTGDTSEQYF,TGTGCCATCAGTCATACAGGGGACACGAGCGAGCAGTACTTC
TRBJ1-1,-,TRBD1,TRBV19,CASSRRPGQGAMAFF,TGTGCCAGTAGTAGAAGACCGGGACAGGGGGCGATGGCTTTCTTT
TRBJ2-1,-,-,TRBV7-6,CASSLRQGGDEQFF,TGTGCCAGCAGCTTGCGACAGGGCGGGGATGAGCAGTTCTTC
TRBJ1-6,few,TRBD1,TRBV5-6,CASSTGTGASPLHF,TGTGCCAGCAGTACCGGGACAGGGGCTTCACCCCTCCACTTT
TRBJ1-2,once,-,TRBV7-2,CASSLVAPGVYGYTF,TGTGCCAGCAGCTTAGTGGCGCCCGGGGTCTATGGCTACACCTTC
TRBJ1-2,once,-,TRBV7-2,CASSRRTAMNGYTF,TGTGCCAGCAGCCGCCGGACAGCAATGAATGGCTACACCTTC
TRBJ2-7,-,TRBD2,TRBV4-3,CASSQERRGAYEQYF,TGCGCCAGCAGCCAAGAACGTCGGGGGGCCTACGAGCAGTACTTC
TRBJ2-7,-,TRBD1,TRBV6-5,CASSSQGAIYEQYF,TGTGCCAGCAGTTCGCAGGGGGCTATCTACGAGCAGTACTTC
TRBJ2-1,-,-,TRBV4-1,CASSQECRGDNEQFF,TGCGCCAGCAGCCAAGAGTGTAGGGGCGACAATGAGCAGTTCTTC
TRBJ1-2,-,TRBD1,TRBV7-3,CASSLNAGTGDGYTF,TGTGCCAGCAGCTTAAACGCCGGGACAGGGGACGGCTACACCTTC
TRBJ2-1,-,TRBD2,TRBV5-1,CASSLSGGAYNEQFF,TGCGCCAGCAGCCTCAGCGGGGGAGCCTACAATGAGCAGTTCTTC
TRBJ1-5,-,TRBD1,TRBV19,CASSPQGAEGSRHQPQHF,TGTGCCAGTAGTCCCCAGGGGGCTGAAGGGAGTCGGCATCAGCCCCAGCATTTT
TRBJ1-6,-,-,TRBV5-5,CASSLVGFNSPLHF,TGTGCCAGCAGCTTGGTCGGGTTTAATTCACCCCTCCACTTT
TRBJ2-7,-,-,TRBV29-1,CSARDSSSGSSYEQYF,TGCAGCGCCCGGGACTCCTCCTCGGGGTCCTCCTACGAGCAGTACTTC
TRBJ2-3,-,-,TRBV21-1,CASGPRRGCRDTQYF,TGTGCCAGCGGACCGCGTCGGGGTTGCAGAGATACGCAGTATTTT
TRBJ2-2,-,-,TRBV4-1,CASSQTSAGELFF,TGCGCCAGCAGCCAAACTAGTGCCGGGGAGCTGTTTTTT
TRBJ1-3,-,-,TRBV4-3,CASSQEWSASGNTIYF,TGCGCCAGCAGCCAAGAGTGGAGCGCTTCTGGAAACACCATATATTTT
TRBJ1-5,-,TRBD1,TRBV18,CASSQGAEQPQHF,TGTGCCAGCTCACAGGGGGCTGAGCAGCCCCAGCATTTT
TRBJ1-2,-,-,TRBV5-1,CASSLALGDLYGYTF,TGCGCCAGCAGCTTGGCCCTTGGAGATCTTTATGGCTACACCTTC
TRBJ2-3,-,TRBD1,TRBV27,CASRLTAGQGADTQYF,TGTGCCAGCAGATTAACCGCGGGACAGGGGGCAGATACGCAGTATTTT
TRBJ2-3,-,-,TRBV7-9,CASSLGERETDTQYF,TGTGCCAGCAGCTTAGGGGAACGGGAAACAGATACGCAGTATTTT
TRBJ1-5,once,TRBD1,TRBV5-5,CASSPSPRADRGRNQPQHF,TGTGCCAGCAGCCCTTCCCCCCGGGCCGACAGGGGACGCAATCAGCCCCAGCATTTT
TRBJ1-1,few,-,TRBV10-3,CAISESRDEAFF,TGTGCCATCAGTGAGTCGCGGGACGAAGCTTTCTTT
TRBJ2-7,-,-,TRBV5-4,CASSVSGSLSYEQYF,TGTGCCAGCAGCGTTAGCGGTTCCCTCTCCTACGAGCAGTACTTC